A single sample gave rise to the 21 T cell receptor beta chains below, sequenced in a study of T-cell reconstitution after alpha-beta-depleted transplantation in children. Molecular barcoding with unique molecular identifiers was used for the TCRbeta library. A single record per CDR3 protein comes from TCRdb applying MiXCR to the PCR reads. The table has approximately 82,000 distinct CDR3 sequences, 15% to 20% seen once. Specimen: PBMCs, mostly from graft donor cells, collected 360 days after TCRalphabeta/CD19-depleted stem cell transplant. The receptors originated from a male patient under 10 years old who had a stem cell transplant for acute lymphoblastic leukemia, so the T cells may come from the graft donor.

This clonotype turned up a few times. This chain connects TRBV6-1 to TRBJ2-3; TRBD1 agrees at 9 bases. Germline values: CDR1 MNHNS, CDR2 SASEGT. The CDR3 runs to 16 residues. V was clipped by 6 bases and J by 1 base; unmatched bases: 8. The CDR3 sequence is CASRTPWDRGTDTQYF. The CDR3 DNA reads TGTGCCAGCAGAACTCCCTGGGACAGGGGCACAGATACGCAGTATTTT.

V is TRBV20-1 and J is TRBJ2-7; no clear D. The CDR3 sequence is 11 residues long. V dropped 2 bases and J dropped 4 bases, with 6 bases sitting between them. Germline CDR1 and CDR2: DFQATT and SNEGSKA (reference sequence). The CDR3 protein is CSARLGYEQYF. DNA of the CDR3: TGCAGTGCTAGATTAGGTTACGAGCAGTACTTC.

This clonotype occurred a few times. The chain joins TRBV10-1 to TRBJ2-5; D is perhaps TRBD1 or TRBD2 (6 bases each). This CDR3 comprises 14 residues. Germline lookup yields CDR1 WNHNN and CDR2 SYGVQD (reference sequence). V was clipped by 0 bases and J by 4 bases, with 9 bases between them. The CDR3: CASSESGGRETQYF. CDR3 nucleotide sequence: TGCGCCAGCAGTGAGTCTGGGGGGCGAGAGACCCAGTACTTC.

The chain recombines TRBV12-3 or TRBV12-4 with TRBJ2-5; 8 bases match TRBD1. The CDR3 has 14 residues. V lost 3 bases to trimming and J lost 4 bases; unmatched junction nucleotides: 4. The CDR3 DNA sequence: TGTGCCAGCAGTTTCCTCAGGGGGCGAGAGACCCAGTACTTC. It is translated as CASSFLRGRETQYF.

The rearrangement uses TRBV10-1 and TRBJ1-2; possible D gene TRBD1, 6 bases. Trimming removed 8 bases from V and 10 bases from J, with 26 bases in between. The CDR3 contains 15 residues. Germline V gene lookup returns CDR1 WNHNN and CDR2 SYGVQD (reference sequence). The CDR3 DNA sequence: TGCGCCAGCGCCCCCCCCCATCCCTCTCAGGGGCACTACACCTTC. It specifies CASAPPHPSQGHYTF.

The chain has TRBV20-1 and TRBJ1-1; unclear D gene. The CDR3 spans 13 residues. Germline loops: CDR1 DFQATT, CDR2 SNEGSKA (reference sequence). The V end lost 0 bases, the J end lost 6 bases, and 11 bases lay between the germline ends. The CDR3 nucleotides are TGCAGTGCTAGAGATAGGGTAAACTCTGAAGCTTTCTTT. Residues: CSARDRVNSEAFF.

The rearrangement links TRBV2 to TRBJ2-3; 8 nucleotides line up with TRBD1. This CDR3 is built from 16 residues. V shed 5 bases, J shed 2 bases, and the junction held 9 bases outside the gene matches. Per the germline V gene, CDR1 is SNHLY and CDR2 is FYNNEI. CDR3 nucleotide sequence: TGTGCCAGCAGTCAATTACAGGGGGGATACACAGATACGCAGTATTTT. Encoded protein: CASSQLQGGYTDTQYF. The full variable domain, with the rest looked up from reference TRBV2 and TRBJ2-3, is EPEVTQTPSHQVTQMGQEVILRCVPISNHLYFYWYRQILGQKVEFLVSFYNNEISEKSEIFDDQFSVERPDGSNFTLKIRSTKLEDSAMYFCASSQLQGGYTDTQYFGPGTRLTVL.

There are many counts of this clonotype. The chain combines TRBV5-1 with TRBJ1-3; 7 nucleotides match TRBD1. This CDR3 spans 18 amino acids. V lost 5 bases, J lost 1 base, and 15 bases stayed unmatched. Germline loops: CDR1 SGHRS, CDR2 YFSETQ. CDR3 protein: CASRTGTERSWSGNTIYF. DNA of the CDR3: TGCGCCAGCAGAACCGGGACAGAGCGGTCTTGGTCTGGAAACACCATATATTTT.

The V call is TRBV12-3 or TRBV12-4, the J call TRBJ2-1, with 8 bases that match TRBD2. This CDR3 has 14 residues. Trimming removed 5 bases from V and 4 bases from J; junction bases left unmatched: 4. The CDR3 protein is CASSPGLVYNEQFF. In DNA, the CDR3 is TGTGCCAGCAGTCCGGGACTAGTTTACAATGAGCAGTTCTTC.

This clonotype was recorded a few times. Written as DNA, the CDR3 is TGTGCCAGCAGCCTCATCCGGGACTCAGAAGAGACCCAGTACTTC. Its protein is CASSLIRDSEETQYF. The chain links TRBV11-2 to TRBJ2-5; D may be TRBD2 (6 bases). Trimming took 5 bases from V and 3 from J, leaving 16 bases between them. CDR1 is SGHAT and CDR2 is FQNNGV in the germline V gene. The CDR3 extends over 15 amino acids.

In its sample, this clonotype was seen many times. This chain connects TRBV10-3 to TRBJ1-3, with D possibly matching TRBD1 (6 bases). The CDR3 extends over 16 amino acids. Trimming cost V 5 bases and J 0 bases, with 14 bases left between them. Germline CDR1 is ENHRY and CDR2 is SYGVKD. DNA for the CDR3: TGTGCCATCAGTAACCGGGACATCGTCTCTGGAAACACCATATATTTT. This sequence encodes CAISNRDIVSGNTIYF.

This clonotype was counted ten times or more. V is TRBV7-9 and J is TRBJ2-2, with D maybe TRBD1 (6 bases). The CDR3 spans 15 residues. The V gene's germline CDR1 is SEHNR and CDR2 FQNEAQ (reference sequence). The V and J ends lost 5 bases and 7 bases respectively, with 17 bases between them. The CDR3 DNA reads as TGTGCCAGCAGCCCTGGGTGGGGGCCAGGCGGGGAGCTGTTTTTT. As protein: CASSPGWGPGGELFF. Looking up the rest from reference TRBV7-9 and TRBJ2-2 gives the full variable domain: DTGVSQNPRHKITKRGQNVTFRCDPISEHNRLYWYRQTLGQGPEFLTYFQNEAQLEKSRLLSDRFSAERPKGSFSTLEIQRTEQGDSAMYLCASSPGWGPGGELFFGEGSRLTVL.

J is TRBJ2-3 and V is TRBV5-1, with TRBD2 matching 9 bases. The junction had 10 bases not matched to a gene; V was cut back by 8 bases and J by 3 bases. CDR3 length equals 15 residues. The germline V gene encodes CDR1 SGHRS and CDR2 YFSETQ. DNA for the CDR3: TGCGCCAGTAGCGGGGGTATGCTGGGGACAGATACGCAGTATTTT. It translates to CASSGGMLGTDTQYF.

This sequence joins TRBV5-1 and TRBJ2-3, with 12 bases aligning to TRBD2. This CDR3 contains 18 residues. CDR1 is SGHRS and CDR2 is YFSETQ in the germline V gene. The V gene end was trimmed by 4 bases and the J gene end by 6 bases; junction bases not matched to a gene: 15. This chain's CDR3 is CASSLRTGTSGLGDTQYF. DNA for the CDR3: TGCGCCAGCAGCCTTCGAACCGGGACTAGCGGGTTAGGTGATACGCAGTATTTT.

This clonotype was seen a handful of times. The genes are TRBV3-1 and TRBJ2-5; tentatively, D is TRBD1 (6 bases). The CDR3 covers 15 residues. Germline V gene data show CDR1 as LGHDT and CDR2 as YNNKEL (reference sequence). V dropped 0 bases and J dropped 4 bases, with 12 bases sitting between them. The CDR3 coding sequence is TGTGCCAGCAGCCAAGAGGGACACCAGAGAGAGACCCAGTACTTC. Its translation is CASSQEGHQRETQYF.

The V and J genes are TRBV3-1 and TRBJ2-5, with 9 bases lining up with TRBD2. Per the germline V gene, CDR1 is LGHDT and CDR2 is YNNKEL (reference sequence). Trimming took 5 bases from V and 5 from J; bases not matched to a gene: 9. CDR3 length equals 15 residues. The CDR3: CASSARLAGRETQYF. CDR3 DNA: TGTGCCAGCAGCGCCCGGCTAGCGGGACGGGAGACCCAGTACTTC.

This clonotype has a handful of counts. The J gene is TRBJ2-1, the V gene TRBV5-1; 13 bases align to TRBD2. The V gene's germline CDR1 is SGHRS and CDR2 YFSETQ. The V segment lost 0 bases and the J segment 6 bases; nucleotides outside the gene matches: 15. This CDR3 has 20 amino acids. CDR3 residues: CASSLVTTSGRALWSNEQFF. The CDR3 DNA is TGCGCCAGCAGCTTGGTTACAACTAGCGGGAGGGCCTTGTGGTCCAATGAGCAGTTCTTC.

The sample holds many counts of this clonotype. CDR3 region: CASRESASGPQGEQYF. The CDR3 nucleotides are TGTGCCAGCAGGGAATCGGCTAGCGGGCCCCAAGGCGAGCAGTACTTC. The V call is TRBV6-1, the J call TRBJ2-7, with 8 bases aligning to TRBD2. The germline V gene encodes CDR1 MNHNS and CDR2 SASEGT. CDR3 length equals 16 residues. V lost 6 bases and J lost 6; bases outside the gene matches: 16.

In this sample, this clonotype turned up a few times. CDR3 nucleotide sequence: TGTGCCAGCAGCTTATCTTGGGGAGGCTCCTACGAGCAGTACTTC. Amino acids: CASSLSWGGSYEQYF. The chain uses TRBV7-9 and TRBJ2-7; TRBD2 is a possible D gene (6 bases). The V and J ends lost 2 bases and 0 bases respectively, with 11 bases between them. This CDR3 contains 15 residues. Germline V gene sequence: CDR1 SEHNR, CDR2 FQNEAQ (reference sequence).

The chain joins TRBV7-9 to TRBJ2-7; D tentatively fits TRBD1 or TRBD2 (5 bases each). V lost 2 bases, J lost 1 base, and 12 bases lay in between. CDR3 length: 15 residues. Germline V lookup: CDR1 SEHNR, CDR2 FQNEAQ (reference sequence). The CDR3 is CASSLFKGPSYEQYF. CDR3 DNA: TGTGCCAGCAGCTTATTTAAGGGACCTTCCTACGAGCAGTACTTC.

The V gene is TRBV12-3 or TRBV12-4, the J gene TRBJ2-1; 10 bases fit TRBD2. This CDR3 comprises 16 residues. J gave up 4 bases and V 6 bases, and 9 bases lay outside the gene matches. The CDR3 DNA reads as TGTGCCAGCAGACCCAGGACTAGCGGTTCTTACAATGAGCAGTTCTTC. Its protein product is CASRPRTSGSYNEQFF.